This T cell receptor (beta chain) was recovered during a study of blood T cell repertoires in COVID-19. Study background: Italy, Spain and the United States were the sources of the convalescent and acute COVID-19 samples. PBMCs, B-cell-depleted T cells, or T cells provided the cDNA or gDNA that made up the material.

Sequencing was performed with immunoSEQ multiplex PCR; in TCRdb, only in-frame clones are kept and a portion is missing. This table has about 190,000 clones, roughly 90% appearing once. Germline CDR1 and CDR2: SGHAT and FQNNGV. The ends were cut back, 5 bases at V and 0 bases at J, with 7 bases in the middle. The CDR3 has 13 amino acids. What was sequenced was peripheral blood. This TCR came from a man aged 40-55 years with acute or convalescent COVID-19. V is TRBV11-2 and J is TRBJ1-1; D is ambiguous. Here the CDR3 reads CASSPHMNTEAFF. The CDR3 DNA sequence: TGTGCCAGCAGCCCACACATGAACACTGAAGCTTTCTTT.